Below, 8 T cell receptor beta chains from the same sample are listed, as sequenced in a study of shared clonotypes between healthy human individuals. The method was immunoSEQ multiplex PCR; TCRdb's version includes in-frame clones alone and lacks a portion of them. This sample has millions of clones; 85% to 95% occur once, and the top ten carry 0.1% to 0.15%. The specimen was naive CD4+ T cells sorted from blood. Noted subset: CD45RA+ positively selected. The origin of the receptors is a man younger than 35 in good health.

The chain links TRBV7-9 to TRBJ2-1; D may be TRBD1 (5 bases). The germline V gene encodes CDR1 SEHNR and CDR2 FQNEAQ (reference sequence). V shed 5 bases and J shed 0 bases, with 14 bases lying between them. The CDR3 is made up of 16 amino acids. This CDR3 is CASSAVWGPSYNEQFF. The CDR3 DNA follows: TGTGCCAGCAGCGCGGTCTGGGGCCCCTCCTACAATGAGCAGTTCTTC.

The CDR3 reads CASSTGVGSGNTIYF. CDR3 in DNA: TGTGCCAGCAGTACAGGGGTCGGCTCTGGAAACACCATATATTTT. The rearrangement links TRBV11-3 to TRBJ1-3; 7 nucleotides align to TRBD1. CDR3 length equals 15 residues. The trim removed 6 bases at V and 0 bases at J, leaving 5 bases unmatched. The V gene's germline CDR1 is SGHNT and CDR2 YENEEA.

This clone was detected once. This chain joins TRBV7-2 and TRBJ2-3, with 7 bases identical to TRBD2. Germline loops: CDR1 SGHTA, CDR2 FQGNSA. The CDR3 runs 15 residues. Trimming at V came to 0 bases and at J to 7 bases, leaving 7 bases not matched to a gene. The CDR3 DNA sequence: TGTGCCAGCAGCTTAGCGCTAGCGGAGAGAAATACGCAGTATTTT. Residues: CASSLALAERNTQYF.

As concerns this clone: Sequence at one end of the junction differs from germline and may be a read error. This chain joins TRBV7-7 and TRBJ2-5, with TRBD2 identical over 12 bases. Per germline, CDR1 SSHAT and CDR2 FNYEAQ (reference sequence). The CDR3 loop spans 14 amino acids. CDR3 sequence reads: CASSSSGTSGPQYF. CDR3 bases: TGTGCTAGCAGCTCAAGCGGGACTAGCGGGCCCCAGTACTTC.

The rearrangement links TRBV10-3 to TRBJ2-1; 8 bases map to TRBD1. CDR3 length: 16 residues. J gave up 8 bases and V 8 bases, and 17 bases lay outside the gene matches. Germline V gives CDR1 ENHRY, CDR2 SYGVKD. The chain's CDR3 is CAIGSLTGTGRDEQFF. The CDR3 bases are TGTGCCATCGGCAGCTTAACCGGGACAGGACGGGATGAGCAGTTCTTC.

CDR3 DNA sequence: TGCGCCAGCAGCCAAGTAAGGGGGGAGACCCAGTACTTC. This codes for CASSQVRGETQYF. The chain recombines TRBV4-3 with TRBJ2-5; tentatively, D is TRBD1 (6 bases). CDR3 length: 13 residues. Germline V gene data show CDR1 as LGHNA and CDR2 as YSLEER. V was clipped by 1 base and J by 5 bases, with 8 bases between them.

The V gene is TRBV5-1, the J gene TRBJ1-2; D not certain. Germline CDR1 SGHRS, CDR2 YFSETQ. CDR3 size: 17 residues. V lost 0 bases and J lost 2, with 17 bases in between. CDR3 in amino acids: CASSLGGAQTSNYGYTF. The DNA for the CDR3 is TGCGCCAGCAGCTTGGGCGGAGCCCAGACGTCGAACTATGGCTACACCTTC. The complete variable domain, with remaining parts taken from reference TRBV5-1 and TRBJ1-2, reads KAGVTQTPRYLIKTRGQQVTLSCSPISGHRSVSWYQQTPGQGLQFLFEYFSETQRNKGNFPGRFSGRQFSNSRSEMNVSTLELGDSALYLCASSLGGAQTSNYGYTFGSGTRLTVV.

The chain joins TRBV28 to TRBJ1-5, with 7 bases aligning to TRBD1. Germline V gene data show CDR1 as MDHEN and CDR2 as SYDVKM. The CDR3 totals 15 residues. The V and J ends lost 7 bases and 7 bases, in that order; junction bases with no gene match: 13. The CDR3 sequence is CASNQGGSVWQPQHF. The CDR3 DNA follows: TGTGCCAGCAACCAAGGGGGCTCCGTATGGCAGCCCCAGCATTTT.